The clone carrying this T cell receptor beta chain showed up many times. V lost 0 bases and J lost 4, with 11 bases in between. The germline gives CDR1 SGDLS, CDR2 YYNGEE. There are 14 residues in the CDR3. The data were obtained in a study of blood T cells in healthy people across ages. Primed by a sample-barcoded 5' primer and a J-beta primer mix, a second PCR proceeded for roughly 6 to 12 cycles. TCRdb called the 5' RACE reads again in MiXCR, with one record for every CDR3 protein. The sample holds about 1,500,000 distinct CDR3 sequences; 28% are singletons and the top ten take more than 6%. J is TRBJ2-7 and V is TRBV9, with D perhaps TRBD2 (6 bases). The sample consisted of blood. The TCR originated in a woman younger than 45 in good health. The CDR3 region has the DNA TGTGCCAGCAGCGTAGAGCCAGGGAGGTACGAGCAGTACTTC. It codes for CASSVEPGRYEQYF.